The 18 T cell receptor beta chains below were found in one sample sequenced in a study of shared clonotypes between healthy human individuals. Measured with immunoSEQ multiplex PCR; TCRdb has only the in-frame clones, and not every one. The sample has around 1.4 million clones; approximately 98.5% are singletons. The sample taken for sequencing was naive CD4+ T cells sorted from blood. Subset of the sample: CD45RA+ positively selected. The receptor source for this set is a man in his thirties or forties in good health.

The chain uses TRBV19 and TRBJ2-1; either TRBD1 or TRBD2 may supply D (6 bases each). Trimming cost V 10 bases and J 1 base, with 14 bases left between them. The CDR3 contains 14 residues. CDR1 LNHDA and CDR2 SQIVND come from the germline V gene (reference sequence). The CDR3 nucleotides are TGTGCCACGGCGGGGACATCGTCCTACAATGAGCAGTTCTTC. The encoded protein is CATAGTSSYNEQFF.

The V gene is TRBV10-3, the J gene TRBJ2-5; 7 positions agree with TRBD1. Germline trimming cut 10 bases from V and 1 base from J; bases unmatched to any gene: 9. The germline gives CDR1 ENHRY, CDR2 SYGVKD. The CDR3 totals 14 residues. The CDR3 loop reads CATARAGGQETQYF. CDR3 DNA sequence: TGTGCCACCGCGCGTGCAGGGGGCCAAGAGACCCAGTACTTC.

The CDR3, as DNA: TGTGCCAGCAGCTTAGGGGTAGGGGGAGAGATACTGGAGCAGTACTTC. Residues: CASSLGVGGEILEQYF. The chain employs TRBV7-6 and TRBJ2-7, with D possibly being TRBD1 (6 bases). With 1 base removed from V and 7 bases from J, the gap between germline ends came to 20 bases. This CDR3 contains 16 residues. Germline V gene sequence: CDR1 SGHVS, CDR2 FNYEAQ.

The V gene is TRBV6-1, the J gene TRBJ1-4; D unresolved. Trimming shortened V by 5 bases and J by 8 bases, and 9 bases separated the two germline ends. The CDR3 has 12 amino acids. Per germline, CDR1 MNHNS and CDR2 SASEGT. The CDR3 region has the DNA TGTGCCAGCAGTAGGGTAGGAGAAAAACTGTTTTTT. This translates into CASSRVGEKLFF.

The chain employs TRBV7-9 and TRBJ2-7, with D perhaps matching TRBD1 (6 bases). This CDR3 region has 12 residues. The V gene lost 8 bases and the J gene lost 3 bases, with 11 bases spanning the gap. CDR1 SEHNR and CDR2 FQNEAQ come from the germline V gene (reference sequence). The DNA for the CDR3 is TGTGCCAGCGTAACAGGGAACTACGAGCAGTACTTC. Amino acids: CASVTGNYEQYF. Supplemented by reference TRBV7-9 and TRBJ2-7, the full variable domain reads DTGVSQNPRHKITKRGQNVTFRCDPISEHNRLYWYRQTLGQGPEFLTYFQNEAQLEKSRLLSDRFSAERPKGSFSTLEIQRTEQGDSAMYLCASVTGNYEQYFGPGTRLTVT.

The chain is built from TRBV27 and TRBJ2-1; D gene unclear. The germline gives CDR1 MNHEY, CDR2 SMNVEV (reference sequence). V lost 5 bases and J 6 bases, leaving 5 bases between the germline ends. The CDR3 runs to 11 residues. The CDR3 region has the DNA TGTGCCAGCAGTCACCTCAATGAGCAGTTCTTC. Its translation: CASSHLNEQFF.

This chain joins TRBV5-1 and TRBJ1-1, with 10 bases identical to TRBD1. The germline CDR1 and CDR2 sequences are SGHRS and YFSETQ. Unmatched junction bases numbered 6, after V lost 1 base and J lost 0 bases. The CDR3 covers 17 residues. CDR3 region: CASSLFSGQGMNTEAFF. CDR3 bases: TGCGCCAGCAGCTTGTTTTCGGGACAGGGGATGAACACTGAAGCTTTCTTT.

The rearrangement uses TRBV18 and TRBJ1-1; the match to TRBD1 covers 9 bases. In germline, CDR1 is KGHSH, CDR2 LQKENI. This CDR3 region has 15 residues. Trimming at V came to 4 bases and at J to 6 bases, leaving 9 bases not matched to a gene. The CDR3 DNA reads TGTGCCAGCTCACGACCGGGACAGGGAATACCTGAAGCTTTCTTT. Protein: CASSRPGQGIPEAFF.

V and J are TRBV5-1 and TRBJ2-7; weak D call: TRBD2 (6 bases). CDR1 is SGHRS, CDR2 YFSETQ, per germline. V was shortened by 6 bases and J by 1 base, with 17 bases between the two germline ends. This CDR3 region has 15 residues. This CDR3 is CASNKDPGESYEQYF. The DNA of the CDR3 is TGCGCCAGCAATAAGGATCCGGGAGAATCCTACGAGCAGTACTTC.

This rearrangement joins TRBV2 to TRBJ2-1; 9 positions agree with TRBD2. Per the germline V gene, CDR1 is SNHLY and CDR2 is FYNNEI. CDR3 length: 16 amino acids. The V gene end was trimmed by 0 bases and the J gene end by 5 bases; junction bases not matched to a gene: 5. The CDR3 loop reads CASSEAGTSRDNEQFF. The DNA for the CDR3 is TGTGCCAGCAGTGAAGCCGGGACTAGCCGAGACAATGAGCAGTTCTTC.

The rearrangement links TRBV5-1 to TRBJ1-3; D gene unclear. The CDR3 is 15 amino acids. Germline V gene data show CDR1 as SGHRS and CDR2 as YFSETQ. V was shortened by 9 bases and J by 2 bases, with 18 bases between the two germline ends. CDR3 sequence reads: CATTGDGQPGNTIYF. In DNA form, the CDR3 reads TGCGCCACTACCGGTGACGGTCAACCTGGAAACACCATATATTTT.

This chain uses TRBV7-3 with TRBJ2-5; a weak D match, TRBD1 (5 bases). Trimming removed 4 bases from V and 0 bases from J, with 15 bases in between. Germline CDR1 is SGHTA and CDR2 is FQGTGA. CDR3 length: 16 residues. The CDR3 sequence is CASSYPTVAYQETQYF. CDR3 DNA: TGTGCCAGCAGCTACCCGACAGTGGCGTACCAAGAGACCCAGTACTTC.

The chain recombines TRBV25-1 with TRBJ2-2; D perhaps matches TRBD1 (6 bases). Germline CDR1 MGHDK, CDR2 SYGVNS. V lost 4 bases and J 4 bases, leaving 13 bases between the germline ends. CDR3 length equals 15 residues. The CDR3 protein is CASSVGQGTTGELFF. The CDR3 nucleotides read TGTGCCAGCAGTGTCGGTCAGGGGACCACCGGGGAGCTGTTTTTT.

This CDR3 is CASSQLLSGYTF. The CDR3, as DNA: TGTGCCAGCAGCCAGCTCTTATCAGGCTACACCTTC. The V gene is TRBV7-2, the J gene TRBJ1-2; no clear D. There are 12 residues in the CDR3. Germline V gene data show CDR1 as SGHTA and CDR2 as FQGNSA. Between the trimmed V and J ends, which lost 5 bases and 8 bases, there was a span of 12 bases.

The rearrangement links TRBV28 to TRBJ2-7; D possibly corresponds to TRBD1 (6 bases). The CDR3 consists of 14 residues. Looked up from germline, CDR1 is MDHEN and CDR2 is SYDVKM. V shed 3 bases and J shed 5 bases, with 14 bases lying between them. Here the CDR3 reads CASSFSGALDEQYF. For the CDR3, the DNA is TGTGCCAGCAGTTTTTCAGGGGCCCTCGACGAGCAGTACTTC.

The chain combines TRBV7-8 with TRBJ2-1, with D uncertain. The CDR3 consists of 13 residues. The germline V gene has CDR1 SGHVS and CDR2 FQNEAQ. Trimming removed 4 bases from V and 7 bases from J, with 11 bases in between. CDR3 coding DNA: TGTGCCAGCAGCTACTCACCGGAGAATGAGCAGTTCTTC. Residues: CASSYSPENEQFF.

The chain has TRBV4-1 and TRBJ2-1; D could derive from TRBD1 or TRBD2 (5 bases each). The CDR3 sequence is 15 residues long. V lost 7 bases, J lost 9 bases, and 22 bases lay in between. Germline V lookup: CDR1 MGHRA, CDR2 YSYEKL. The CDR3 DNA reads TGCGCCAGCAACCTTGGGGGAGCCTTCGTTAGTGAGCAGTTCTTC. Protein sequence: CASNLGGAFVSEQFF.

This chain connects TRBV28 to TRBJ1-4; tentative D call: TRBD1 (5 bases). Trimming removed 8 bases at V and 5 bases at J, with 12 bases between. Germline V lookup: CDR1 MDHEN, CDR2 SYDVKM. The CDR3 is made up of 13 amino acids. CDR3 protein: CASSGQGNEKLFF. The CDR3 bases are TGTGCCAGCTCGGGGCAGGGAAATGAAAAACTGTTTTTT.